The next 11 T cell receptor beta chains were all read from a single sample in a study of T cells in Graves' hyperthyroidism and ophthalmopathy. Amplification of TCR beta CDR3 regions used RNA as the template. HTBI primers were the set used in a first-round RT-PCR of the TCR CDR3. TCRdb reanalysed the multiplex PCR reads using MiXCR and keeps one entry per CDR3 protein. The data contain about 260,000 distinct CDR3 sequences, over 15% of them singletons. Input material: blood. These TCRs come from a woman aged 18-35 years with Graves' ophthalmopathy.

This clonotype was seen repeatedly, ten times or more. This sequence joins TRBV28 and TRBJ2-7; D remains unclear. The CDR3 consists of 13 residues. Germline V gives CDR1 MDHEN, CDR2 SYDVKM. V gave up 4 bases and J gave up 3 bases, with 10 bases separating them. CDR3 sequence reads: CASSSTHGYEQYF. DNA of the CDR3: TGTGCCAGCAGTTCGACCCACGGCTACGAGCAGTACTTC.

This clonotype has ten or more counts. CDR3 DNA: TGTGCCAGCAGCCAAGAAGGAGACAACTCTGGGGCCAACGTCCTGACTTTC. It translates to CASSQEGDNSGANVLTF. This chain links TRBV4-2 with TRBJ2-6, with D unresolved. CDR3 length equals 17 residues. Germline V CDR1 and CDR2: LGHNA, YNFKEQ. Trimming shortened V by 0 bases and J by 0 bases, and 9 bases separated the two germline ends.

This clonotype was detected many times. The chain carries TRBV20-1 and TRBJ1-2; D is perhaps TRBD1 (5 bases). The CDR3 runs 12 residues. Germline lookup yields CDR1 DFQATT and CDR2 SNEGSKA (reference sequence). Between the trimmed V and J ends, which lost 6 bases and 4 bases, there was a span of 12 bases. The CDR3 sequence is CSALRDGYGYTF. In nucleotides, the CDR3 is TGCAGTGCCCTACGGGACGGCTATGGCTACACCTTC.

The table lists this clonotype with many counts. This chain uses TRBV2 with TRBJ2-1; D is possibly TRBD2 (5 bases). Per germline, CDR1 SNHLY and CDR2 FYNNEI. This CDR3 has 16 residues. The V and J ends lost 2 bases and 7 bases respectively, with 18 bases between them. For the CDR3, the DNA is TGTGCCAGCAGTGAAAGGAGGCTTGGGGATGGGAATGAGCAGTTCTTC. Protein sequence: CASSERRLGDGNEQFF.

This clonotype was counted at least ten times. The V and J genes are TRBV11-2 and TRBJ1-1; D is undetermined. The CDR3 extends over 15 amino acids. CDR1 SGHAT and CDR2 FQNNGV come from the germline V gene. V dropped 5 bases and J dropped 1 base, with 14 bases sitting between them. This CDR3 is CASSPSLGRNTEAFF. Written as DNA, the CDR3 is TGTGCCAGCAGCCCGAGTTTAGGGAGGAACACTGAAGCTTTCTTT.

This clonotype has a count of ten or more. This sequence joins TRBV7-2 and TRBJ1-3; 8 bases match TRBD1. Per germline, CDR1 SGHTA and CDR2 FQGNSA. The CDR3 contains 15 residues. With V trimmed by 3 bases and J by 0 bases, 1 base remained unmatched. CDR3 sequence reads: CASSFGQGSGNTIYF. The CDR3 region has the DNA TGTGCCAGCAGCTTTGGACAGGGCTCTGGAAACACCATATATTTT.

To note about this clonotype: This clone may be a read error of a much larger clone one base away. The conserved phenylalanine or tryptophan is not found at the CDR3 terminus, so this likely reflects a read error. The V gene is TRBV28, the J gene TRBJ2-7, with a weak D call TRBD1 (6 bases). V lost 4 bases, J lost 4 bases, and 11 bases lay in between. Germline loops: CDR1 MDHEN, CDR2 SYDVKM. This CDR3 region has 13 residues. The CDR3 DNA follows: TGTGCCAGCAGTTCAGGGGCAGTTTACGAGCAGTACCTC. Protein: CASSSGAVYEQYL.

This clonotype showed up many times. This chain joins TRBV13 and TRBJ1-3; D uncertain. The CDR3 has 16 residues. The V gene's germline CDR1 is PRHDT and CDR2 FYEKMQ (reference sequence). Trimming took 5 bases from V and 0 from J, leaving 14 bases between them. The CDR3 DNA reads as TGTGCCAGCAGCCTCTCCGACGGAATCTCTGGAAACACCATATATTTT. This sequence encodes CASSLSDGISGNTIYF.

This clonotype was detected many times. This chain joins TRBV2 and TRBJ2-7; D uncertain. The CDR3 is 11 amino acids. Trimming cost V 6 bases and J 6 bases, with 9 bases left between them. Germline CDR1 SNHLY, CDR2 FYNNEI. The CDR3: CASRDTFEQYF. CDR3 in DNA: TGTGCCAGCAGAGACACATTCGAGCAGTACTTC.

The chain recombines TRBV3-1 with TRBJ2-5; 12 nucleotides agree with TRBD2. Germline V gene data show CDR1 as LGHDT and CDR2 as YNNKEL (reference sequence). V lost 1 base to trimming and J lost 3 bases; unmatched junction nucleotides: 3. This CDR3 region has 16 residues. CDR3 region: CASSQVRLAGEETQYF. CDR3 bases: TGTGCCAGCAGCCAAGTAAGACTAGCGGGAGAAGAGACCCAGTACTTC.

Many counts were recorded for this clonotype. The chain joins TRBV5-6 to TRBJ1-2; D might be TRBD1 (5 bases). The CDR3 has 13 residues. Germline V gene lookup returns CDR1 SGHDT and CDR2 YYEEEE. V was shortened by 2 bases and J by 6 bases, with 11 bases between the two germline ends. The CDR3 protein is CASSLPGFNGYTF. Here the CDR3 DNA reads TGTGCCAGCAGCTTACCAGGGTTCAATGGCTACACCTTC.